Presented here are 29 T cell receptor beta chains from one specimen sequenced in a study of blood T cell repertoires in COVID-19. The table came from immunoSEQ multiplex PCR; TCRdb's copy has only in-frame clones and leaves some out. The table lists 130,000 or so clones, 87% of them singletons. Sequencing used peripheral blood. The source is a woman aged 45 to 65 with acute or convalescent COVID-19.

The genes are TRBV18 and TRBJ1-1; unclear D gene. V shed 2 bases and J shed 0 bases, with 7 bases lying between them. Germline values: CDR1 KGHSH, CDR2 LQKENI. This CDR3 region has 14 residues. The CDR3 DNA is TGTGCCAGCTCACCAGGCAATCTGAACACTGAAGCTTTCTTT. It is translated as CASSPGNLNTEAFF.

This chain connects TRBV5-5 to TRBJ1-5, with a possible D match to TRBD1 (6 bases). V lost 4 bases to trimming and J lost 6 bases, with 14 bases between them. This CDR3 comprises 14 residues. CDR1 and CDR2 from the germline V gene are SGHKS and YYEKEE (reference sequence). As DNA, the CDR3 is TGTGCCAGCAGCCTGGGGCCAGGGGCTCAGCCCCAGCATTTT. This sequence encodes CASSLGPGAQPQHF.

The chain uses TRBV27 and TRBJ1-1, with D hard to call. The V end was cut by 5 bases, the J end by 7 bases, with 20 bases between. Germline V gene data show CDR1 as MNHEY and CDR2 as SMNVEV (reference sequence). The CDR3 sequence is 15 residues long. The CDR3 coding sequence is TGTGCCAGCAGTAAGTTGAACAGACAAAAAATTGAAGCTTTCTTT. This translates into CASSKLNRQKIEAFF.

The J gene is TRBJ1-5, the V gene TRBV19; TRBD1 aligns across 7 bases. The CDR3 runs 16 residues. V shed 1 base, J shed 3 bases, and the junction held 6 bases outside the gene matches. Germline lookup yields CDR1 LNHDA and CDR2 SQIVND (reference sequence). The CDR3 here is CASSIAPDRDNQPQHF. In DNA, the CDR3 is TGTGCCAGTAGTATAGCCCCAGACAGGGACAATCAGCCCCAGCATTTT.

This clone was recorded only once. The V call is TRBV2, the J call TRBJ2-5; D is perhaps TRBD1 (6 bases). The CDR3 covers 14 residues. Germline assignment: CDR1 SNHLY and CDR2 FYNNEI. Trimming left V 6 bases short and J 0 bases short, with 11 bases between. The CDR3 DNA reads as TGTGCCAGCAGCGACAGGAGGTACCAAGAGACCCAGTACTTC. It yields the protein CASSDRRYQETQYF.

The chain has TRBV18 and TRBJ2-7; 13 nucleotides agree with TRBD2. Per the germline V gene, CDR1 is KGHSH and CDR2 is LQKENI. CDR3 length: 19 residues. The ends lost 3 bases at V and 2 bases at J; junction bases unmatched: 13. CDR3 loop: CASSPAQRTSGGFAYEQYF. CDR3 nucleotides: TGTGCCAGCTCACCGGCCCAAAGGACTAGCGGGGGTTTCGCCTACGAGCAGTACTTC. The whole variable domain, remainder taken from reference TRBV18 and TRBJ2-7, is NAGVMQNPRHLVRRRGQEARLRCSPMKGHSHVYWYRQLPEEGLKFMVYLQKENIIDESGMPKERFSAEFPKEGPSILRIQQVVRGDSAAYFCASSPAQRTSGGFAYEQYFGPGTRLTVT.

This clone has only a few counts. This chain joins TRBV6-5 and TRBJ2-7; 11 bases agree with TRBD2. Germline values: CDR1 MNHEY, CDR2 SVGAGI. The CDR3 totals 15 residues. V was pared by 6 bases and J by 4 bases, with 8 bases of the junction left unmatched. The CDR3 DNA reads as TGTGCCAGCAGGGTCTCCCTAGCGGGAGGTTACGAGCAGTACTTC. Its translation: CASRVSLAGGYEQYF.

The V call is TRBV12-5, the J call TRBJ1-1; unclear D gene. The ends were cut back, 4 bases at V and 6 bases at J, with 12 bases in the middle. Germline values: CDR1 LGHNT, CDR2 FRNRAP. The CDR3 loop spans 13 amino acids. In nucleotides, the CDR3 is TGTGCTAGTGGTTCAGACTATCTCGCTGAAGCTTTCTTT. This gives the protein CASGSDYLAEAFF.

The V gene is TRBV5-6, the J gene TRBJ2-7, with TRBD1 matching over 7 bases. V trimming: 0 bases; J trimming: 9 bases; junction bases outside the gene matches: 6. Germline V lookup: CDR1 SGHDT, CDR2 YYEEEE. The CDR3 totals 13 residues. DNA of the CDR3: TGTGCCAGCAGCTTGGTAGGACAGGAGGTGCAGTACTTC. Encoded protein: CASSLVGQEVQYF. Full variable domain (missing parts from reference TRBV5-6 and TRBJ2-7): DAGVTQSPTHLIKTRGQQVTLRCSPKSGHDTVSWYQQALGQGPQFIFQYYEEEERQRGNFPDRFSGHQFPNYSSELNVNALLLGDSALYLCASSLVGQEVQYFGPGTRLTVT.

J is TRBJ2-3 and V is TRBV19, with D maybe TRBD2 (6 bases). Trimming pared 3 bases from V and 5 bases from J, leaving 18 bases between. There are 16 residues in the CDR3. Germline V gene data show CDR1 as LNHDA and CDR2 as SQIVND (reference sequence). CDR3 protein: CASSMIAPGRGDTQYF. The CDR3 region has the DNA TGTGCCAGTAGTATGATCGCCCCCGGGCGGGGAGATACGCAGTATTTT.

V usage is TRBV6-5 and J usage is TRBJ2-3, with D possibly matching TRBD1 (5 bases). Per germline, CDR1 MNHEY and CDR2 SVGAGI. V lost 6 bases and J 6 bases, leaving 10 bases between the germline ends. The CDR3 has 12 residues. CDR3 residues: CASSVSGDTQYF. The CDR3 DNA reads as TGTGCCAGCAGCGTCTCAGGGGATACGCAGTATTTT.

The CDR3 region is CASSLVTGYRVTNEKLFF. Written as DNA, the CDR3 is TGTGCCAGCAGCTTAGTCACTGGGTACCGGGTAACTAATGAAAAACTGTTTTTT. The rearrangement links TRBV7-9 to TRBJ1-4; D gene unclear. CDR1 is SEHNR and CDR2 is FQNEAQ in the germline V gene (reference sequence). With 1 base removed from V and 1 base from J, the gap between germline ends came to 16 bases. The CDR3 spans 18 residues.

The V gene is TRBV1, the J gene TRBJ2-7; TRBD1 was called by the table and not checked on the DNA. TRBV1 counts as a pseudogene. The CDR3 loop spans 17 amino acids. DNA for the CDR3: TGCACCAGCAGCCAGACGGCCGGGACACAAAACGACTACGAGCAGTACTTC. Translating it yields CTSSQTAGTQNDYEQYF.

The chain uses TRBV6-5 and TRBJ1-1; no clear D. The CDR3 has 16 amino acids. Trimming took 2 bases from V and 0 from J, leaving 13 bases between them. Germline CDR1 is MNHEY and CDR2 is SVGAGI. The CDR3 region has the DNA TGTGCCAGCAGTTACATTCGTCCAGGATTGAACACTGAAGCTTTCTTT. Its translation: CASSYIRPGLNTEAFF.

The chain employs TRBV7-2 and TRBJ2-7; TRBD1 might be the D (5 bases). V dropped 3 bases and J dropped 6 bases, with 12 bases sitting between them. Germline values: CDR1 SGHTA, CDR2 FQGNSA. The CDR3 length is 13 residues. The DNA for the CDR3 is TGTGCCAGCAGCTTCCCCAGGGTGAGCGAGCAGTACTTC. This codes for CASSFPRVSEQYF.

The J gene is TRBJ2-7, the V gene TRBV7-8; perhaps TRBD2 as D (5 bases). Trimming took 5 bases from V and 4 from J, leaving 15 bases between them. The CDR3 has 14 amino acids. CDR1 is SGHVS and CDR2 is FQNEAQ in the germline V gene. CDR3 amino acids: CASSPRTLEYEQYF. The CDR3, as DNA: TGTGCCAGCAGCCCACGGACTCTCGAGTACGAGCAGTACTTC.

This rearrangement joins TRBV7-9 to TRBJ2-1, with a possible D match to TRBD2 (6 bases). Trimming took off 3 bases at V and 7 bases at J, with 10 bases between the two ends. The CDR3 has 13 residues. Germline CDR1 reads SEHNR; CDR2 reads FQNEAQ (reference sequence). The CDR3 reads CASSLGLFNEQFF. CDR3 bases: TGTGCCAGCAGCTTGGGACTTTTTAATGAGCAGTTCTTC.

V gene TRBV6-5 combines with J gene TRBJ2-7, with 12 nucleotides matching TRBD2. The CDR3 loop spans 15 amino acids. The germline gives CDR1 MNHEY, CDR2 SVGAGI. After removal of 6 bases from V and 0 bases from J, the junction contained 3 bases not matched to a gene. CDR3 loop: CASSQTSGSSYEQYF. CDR3 nucleotide sequence: TGTGCCAGCAGCCAGACTAGCGGGAGCTCCTACGAGCAGTACTTC.

The rearrangement uses TRBV4-3 and TRBJ1-1; D is uncertain. The CDR3 is 15 amino acids. The germline gives CDR1 LGHNA, CDR2 YSLEER. V lost 4 bases and J 0 bases, leaving 12 bases between the germline ends. The CDR3 region has the DNA TGCGCCAGCAGCCTGGGAGGCACGCTGAACACTGAAGCTTTCTTT. Translation: CASSLGGTLNTEAFF.

The V and J genes are TRBV6-5 and TRBJ1-3; tentative D call: TRBD1 (6 bases). Trimming stripped 7 bases from V and 2 bases from J, with 15 bases between. This CDR3 spans 15 amino acids. Germline CDR1 reads MNHEY; CDR2 reads SVGAGI. The CDR3: CASIQPGQTGNTIYF. CDR3 coding DNA: TGTGCCAGCATCCAGCCCGGACAGACTGGAAACACCATATATTTT.

The chain employs TRBV30 and TRBJ1-6; no reliable D call. CDR1 is GTSNPN, CDR2 SVGIG, per germline (reference sequence). The CDR3 runs to 12 residues. V dropped 4 bases and J dropped 9 bases, with 10 bases sitting between them. Here the CDR3 reads CAWTPSGSPLHF. For the CDR3, the DNA is TGTGCCTGGACTCCAAGCGGTTCACCCCTCCACTTT.

This chain connects TRBV6-5 to TRBJ2-7, with 7 bases that match TRBD1. The CDR3 sequence is 14 residues long. V was clipped by 2 bases and J by 4 bases; unmatched bases: 5. Germline CDR1 MNHEY, CDR2 SVGAGI. The DNA of the CDR3 is TGTGCCAGCAGTTACGAGGGGGCACAGTACGAGCAGTACTTC. It yields the protein CASSYEGAQYEQYF.

The chain uses TRBV4-1 and TRBJ2-5; no definite D call. Trimming shortened V by 3 bases and J by 3 bases, and 8 bases separated the two germline ends. The CDR3 sequence is 13 residues long. Germline-derived CDR1 and CDR2 are MGHRA and YSYEKL. CDR3 amino acids: CASSHAGEETQYF. The CDR3 region has the DNA TGCGCCAGCAGCCACGCCGGAGAAGAGACCCAGTACTTC.

The rearrangement links TRBV5-4 to TRBJ2-7, with D perhaps TRBD2 (5 bases). The CDR3 has 13 residues. The V gene lost 2 bases and the J gene lost 1 base, with 7 bases spanning the gap. Germline lookup yields CDR1 SGHNT and CDR2 YYREEE (reference sequence). CDR3 loop: CASSLRGSYEQYF. The CDR3 nucleotides are TGTGCCAGCAGCTTAAGAGGGTCCTACGAGCAGTACTTC.

The chain combines TRBV5-4 with TRBJ2-1; 10 bases agree with TRBD1. Germline loops: CDR1 SGHNT, CDR2 YYREEE (reference sequence). Germline trimming cut 4 bases from V and 9 bases from J; bases unmatched to any gene: 10. This CDR3 has 15 amino acids. CDR3 sequence reads: CASSPGGGQGREQFF. DNA of the CDR3: TGTGCCAGCAGCCCCGGTGGGGGACAGGGGCGTGAGCAGTTCTTC.

V is TRBV30 and J is TRBJ2-2; maybe TRBD1 (6 bases). Trimming removed 4 bases at V and 1 base at J, with 13 bases between. Germline lookup yields CDR1 GTSNPN and CDR2 SVGIG (reference sequence). There are 15 residues in the CDR3. The CDR3 spells CAWKGGTRNTGELFF. The CDR3 DNA follows: TGTGCCTGGAAGGGTGGGACAAGGAACACCGGGGAGCTGTTTTTT.

This chain joins TRBV19 and TRBJ1-6; D uncertain. CDR1 and CDR2 from the germline V gene are LNHDA and SQIVND (reference sequence). V was cut by 5 bases and J by 13 bases, with 15 bases left in between. The CDR3 covers 13 residues. CDR3 sequence: CASSYALRGPLHF. The CDR3 bases are TGTGCCAGTAGTTACGCACTCCGTGGTCCCCTCCACTTT.

The chain uses TRBV5-1 and TRBJ1-3; weak D call: TRBD1 (5 bases). Trimming cost V 4 bases and J 2 bases, with 16 bases left between them. The germline gives CDR1 SGHRS, CDR2 YFSETQ. The CDR3 is 16 residues long. CDR3 DNA sequence: TGCGCCAGCAGCCCCGGGTCGACGGGGGCTGGAAACACCATATATTTT. This translates into CASSPGSTGAGNTIYF.

The rearrangement joins TRBV6-5 to TRBJ2-5; 7 bases are shared with TRBD1. The V segment lost 6 bases and the J segment 1 base; nucleotides outside the gene matches: 5. Germline-derived CDR1 and CDR2 are MNHEY and SVGAGI. CDR3 length equals 14 residues. For the CDR3, the DNA is TGTGCCAGCAGCCTAGGGACAGTCCAAGAGACCCAGTACTTC. Translation gives CASSLGTVQETQYF.